The 16 T cell receptor beta chains reported below all come from one sample, sequenced in a study of blood T cells in healthy people across ages. Combining a sample-barcoded 5' primer with a J-beta primer mix, a second PCR ran for about 7 to 11 cycles. TCRdb recomputed calls from the 5' RACE reads with MiXCR, one row per CDR3 protein. This sample has around 1,000,000 distinct CDR3 sequences, with approximately 38% found just once. The material sequenced was blood. The receptors shown here come from a man aged 18-30 years in good health.

CDR3 residues: CASSQEGIGGTEAFF. CDR3 sequence (DNA): TGCGCCAGCAGCCAAGAGGGGATTGGGGGGACTGAAGCTTTCTTT. The rearrangement uses TRBV4-3 and TRBJ1-1, with D perhaps TRBD1 (5 bases). This CDR3 has 15 residues. Trimming cost V 0 bases and J 5 bases, with 13 bases left between them. The germline CDR1 and CDR2 sequences are LGHNA and YSLEER.

This clonotype has a handful of counts. The V call is TRBV10-3, the J call TRBJ2-7; D not resolved. Germline CDR1 is ENHRY and CDR2 is SYGVKD. Trimming pared 4 bases from V and 7 bases from J, leaving 14 bases between. This CDR3 has 13 amino acids. CDR3 sequence reads: CAISGGPYNEQYF. In DNA form, the CDR3 reads TGTGCCATCAGTGGGGGTCCCTACAATGAGCAGTACTTC.

This clonotype was counted a few times. V and J are TRBV4-1 and TRBJ1-1; 8 nucleotides match TRBD1. V shed 1 base, J shed 8 bases, and the junction held 3 bases outside the gene matches. The CDR3 is 13 residues long. Germline V CDR1 and CDR2: MGHRA, YSYEKL. The CDR3 coding sequence is TGCGCCAGCAGCCAAGGGGACAGGCCCGAAGCTTTCTTT. Its translation is CASSQGDRPEAFF.

In its sample, this clonotype was seen a few times. The J gene is TRBJ1-2, the V gene TRBV7-2, with TRBD1 matching 7 bases. Germline CDR1 reads SGHTA; CDR2 reads FQGNSA. The CDR3 loop spans 15 amino acids. Losses at the gene ends were 5 bases for V and 6 bases for J; bases not matched to a gene: 12. The CDR3 loop reads CASSPQGQGGNGYTF. In nucleotides, the CDR3 is TGTGCCAGCAGCCCGCAGGGGCAGGGGGGGAATGGCTACACCTTC.

On this clonotype: A read error may be the cause here, since a much bigger clone is one base away. The rearrangement uses TRBV3-1 and TRBJ2-3; maybe TRBD1 (6 bases). V was clipped by 3 bases and J by 2 bases, with 9 bases between them. The CDR3 sequence is 14 residues long. From germline, CDR1 is LGHDT and CDR2 YNNKEL (reference sequence). CDR3 in DNA: TGTGCCAGCAGCCAGGGGGCGGTCACAGATACGCAGTATTTT. This translates into CASSQGAVTDTQYF.

This chain links TRBV7-2 with TRBJ1-1, with D possibly being TRBD1 (5 bases). Trimming shortened V by 1 base and J by 3 bases, and 18 bases separated the two germline ends. The CDR3 totals 17 residues. Per the germline V gene, CDR1 is SGHTA and CDR2 is FQGNSA. The CDR3 loop reads CASSLGLTRLQDTEAFF. The CDR3 DNA sequence: TGTGCCAGCAGCTTAGGACTCACTAGATTACAGGACACTGAAGCTTTCTTT.

Details on this clonotype: This may be a read error: a much more frequent sequence differs by one nucleotide. V is TRBV20-1 and J is TRBJ2-3; 9 positions agree with TRBD2. CDR1 and CDR2 from the germline V gene are DFQATT and SNEGSKA (reference sequence). V dropped 0 bases and J dropped 4; count of bases not matched to a gene: 5. The length of the CDR3 is 15 residues. The CDR3 coding sequence is TGCAGTGCTAGAGATAGTCGGACTAGCGCAGATACGCAGTATTTT. Encoded protein: CSARDSRTSADTQYF.

This chain connects TRBV7-9 to TRBJ2-4; D remains ambiguous. The CDR3 covers 17 residues. The germline gives CDR1 SEHNR, CDR2 FQNEAQ (reference sequence). V lost 6 bases and J 0 bases, leaving 18 bases between the germline ends. CDR3 loop: CASSPTMTELAKNIQYF. In DNA form, the CDR3 reads TGTGCCAGCAGTCCCACGATGACCGAACTAGCCAAAAACATTCAGTACTTC.

This chain links TRBV6-5 with TRBJ2-4; TRBD2 aligns across 13 bases. This CDR3 has 15 amino acids. Germline V gives CDR1 MNHEY, CDR2 SVGAGI. The V gene end was trimmed by 6 bases and the J gene end by 13 bases; junction bases not matched to a gene: 12. CDR3: CASREGLAGYNEQYF. In DNA form, the CDR3 reads TGTGCCAGCAGGGAGGGACTAGCGGGGTACAATGAGCAGTACTTC.

This sequence joins TRBV20-1 and TRBJ1-1; perhaps TRBD1 as D (5 bases). CDR1 DFQATT and CDR2 SNEGSKA come from the germline V gene (reference sequence). The CDR3 loop spans 15 amino acids. Trimming cost V 4 bases and J 0 bases, with 15 bases left between them. The CDR3 coding sequence is TGCAGTGCTACAGACATACGACAGCTGAACACTGAAGCTTTCTTT. Protein: CSATDIRQLNTEAFF.

This clonotype was observed a handful of times. DNA for the CDR3: TGTGCCAGCAGTTCCCCGGGCCAAGGTTCTATGACTCATGGCTACACCTTC. Translation: CASSSPGQGSMTHGYTF. The gene calls are TRBV7-9 and TRBJ1-2; D gene ambiguous. Germline-derived CDR1 and CDR2 are SEHNR and FQNEAQ (reference sequence). The ends were cut back, 6 bases at V and 6 bases at J, with 26 bases in the middle. The CDR3 loop spans 17 amino acids.

This clonotype was detected a few times. The chain employs TRBV4-1 and TRBJ1-1; the D gene is possibly TRBD1 (5 bases). Germline loops: CDR1 MGHRA, CDR2 YSYEKL. This CDR3 contains 13 residues. V lost 7 bases to trimming and J lost 4 bases, with 13 bases between them. Here the CDR3 reads CASKPTGPTEAFF. The CDR3 DNA follows: TGCGCCAGCAAACCAACAGGTCCCACTGAAGCTTTCTTT.

V and J are TRBV7-9 and TRBJ1-2; 8 nucleotides align to TRBD1. Germline CDR1 is SEHNR and CDR2 is FQNEAQ (reference sequence). V gave up 5 bases and J gave up 0 bases; unmatched junction bases: 8. The CDR3 consists of 16 residues. The CDR3 DNA reads as TGTGCCAGCAGCCCCCCGACAGGGGCAGCTAACTATGGCTACACCTTC. Translating it yields CASSPPTGAANYGYTF.

J is TRBJ1-1 and V is TRBV6-6, with D unclear. The CDR3 consists of 13 residues. V was cut by 0 bases and J by 6 bases, with 8 bases left in between. The V gene's germline CDR1 is MNHNY and CDR2 SVGAGI (reference sequence). The CDR3 DNA reads as TGTGCCAGCAGTTACTCCGGACCTTCTGAAGCTTTCTTT. Amino acid sequence: CASSYSGPSEAFF.

This clonotype was picked up a small number of times. V usage is TRBV12-3 or TRBV12-4 and J usage is TRBJ2-3; D unresolved. Trimming left V 5 bases short and J 4 bases short, with 13 bases between. There are 14 residues in the CDR3. CDR3 region: CASSPKVLSDTQYF. CDR3 coding DNA: TGTGCCAGCAGTCCGAAGGTCCTTTCAGATACGCAGTATTTT.

This clonotype was recorded a few times. V is TRBV20-1 and J is TRBJ1-5; D is possibly TRBD1 (5 bases). The ends were cut back, 0 bases at V and 5 bases at J, with 14 bases in the middle. Germline assignment: CDR1 DFQATT and CDR2 SNEGSKA (reference sequence). The CDR3 runs to 15 residues. The CDR3 DNA follows: TGCAGTGCTAGAGATCCGCGACAGCACGATCAGCCCCAGCATTTT. Amino acid sequence: CSARDPRQHDQPQHF.